This T cell receptor (beta chain) was profiled in a study of neurological immune-mediated disorders. General observations from the study: One cluster of related CDR3 sequences contained, by phylogenetic grouping, the repertoires of 18 of 34 multiple sclerosis patients and formed a possible signature.

Via MiXCR, TCRdb re-called the 5' RACE reads, giving one row per CDR3 protein. The sample holds about 55,000 distinct CDR3 sequences; about 3.7% are singletons and the top ten take 5% to 7%. This clonotype was seen at least ten times. The antigen is not known. Germline V gene lookup returns CDR1 DFQATT and CDR2 SNEGSKA (reference sequence). The ends were cut back, 4 bases at V and 0 bases at J, with 13 bases in the middle. The CDR3 spans 14 residues. Material: PBMCs. This TCR derives from a man between 60 and 75 years old with multiple sclerosis. V and J are TRBV20-1 and TRBJ2-7, with D unclear. The CDR3 DNA is TGCAGTGCTATACGGACGGATAGCTCCTACGAGCAGTACTTC. It encodes CSAIRTDSSYEQYF.